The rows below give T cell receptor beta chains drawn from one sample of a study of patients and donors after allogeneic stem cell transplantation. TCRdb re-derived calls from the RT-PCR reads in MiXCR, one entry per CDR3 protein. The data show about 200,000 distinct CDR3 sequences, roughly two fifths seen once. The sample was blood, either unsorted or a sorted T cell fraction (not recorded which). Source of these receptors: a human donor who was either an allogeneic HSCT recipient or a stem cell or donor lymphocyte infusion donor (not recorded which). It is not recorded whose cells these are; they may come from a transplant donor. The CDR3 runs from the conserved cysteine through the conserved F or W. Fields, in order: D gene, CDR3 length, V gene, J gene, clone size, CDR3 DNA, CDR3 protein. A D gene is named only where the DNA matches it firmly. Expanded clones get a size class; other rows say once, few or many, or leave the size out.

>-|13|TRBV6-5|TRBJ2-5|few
TGTGCCAGCAGTAGAGGATACAGGGAGACCCAGTACTTC
CASSRGYRETQYF
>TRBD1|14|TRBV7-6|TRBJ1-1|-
TGTGCCAGCAGCACCCGGACAGGGTTCACTGAAGCTTTCTTT
CASSTRTGFTEAFF
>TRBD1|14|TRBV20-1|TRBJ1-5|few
TGCAGTGCTGGAGAGAACAGGGGTAATCAGCCCCAGCATTTT
CSAGENRGNQPQHF
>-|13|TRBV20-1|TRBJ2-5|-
TGCAGTGCTAGATTCGGAGAGCAGGGGACCCAGTACTTC
CSARFGEQGTQYF
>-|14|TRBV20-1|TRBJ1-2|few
TGCAGTGCTAGAGATCCGGGGGGTGTCTATGGCTACACCTTC
CSARDPGGVYGYTF
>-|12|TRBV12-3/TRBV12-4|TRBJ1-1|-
TGTGCCATCGACAGGCCAAACACTGAAGCTTTCTTT
CAIDRPNTEAFF
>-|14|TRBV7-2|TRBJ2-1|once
TGTGCCAGCAGCTTGGGGGGCGGGGACAATGAGCAGTTCTTC
CASSLGGGDNEQFF
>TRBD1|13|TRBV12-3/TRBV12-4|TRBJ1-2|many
TGTGCCAGCAGCCGGGACAGGGATTATGGCTACACCTTC
CASSRDRDYGYTF
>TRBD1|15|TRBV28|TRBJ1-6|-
TGTGCCAGCAGTTTTCGGAGGCAGGGGGTTTCACCCCTCCACTTT
CASSFRRQGVSPLHF
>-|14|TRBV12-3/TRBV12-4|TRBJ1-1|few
TGTGCCAGCAGTCCGCCACCAACTTACACTGAAGCTTTCTTT
CASSPPPTYTEAFF
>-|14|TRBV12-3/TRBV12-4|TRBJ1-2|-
TGTGCCAGCACCCACGGAGGGGGGGTTAGTGGCTACACCTTC
CASTHGGGVSGYTF
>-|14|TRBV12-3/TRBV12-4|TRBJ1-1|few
TGTGCCAGCCGCCTGCAGAGCTTGAACACTGAAGCTTTCTTT
CASRLQSLNTEAFF
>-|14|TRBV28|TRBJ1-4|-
TGTGCCAGCAGTTTGACAGCCGCAAATGAAAAACTGTTTTTT
CASSLTAANEKLFF
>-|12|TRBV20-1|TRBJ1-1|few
TGCAGTGCCTTAAAATCCCACACTGAAGCTTTCTTT
CSALKSHTEAFF
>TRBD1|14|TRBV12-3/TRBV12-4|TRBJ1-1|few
TGTGCCAGCAGTAAAGACAGGGGTTGGTCTGAAGCTTTCTTT
CASSKDRGWSEAFF
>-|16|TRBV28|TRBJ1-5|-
TGTGTCAGCACCCTCGGGGCCGGGCCTAGCAATCAGCCCCAGCATTTT
CVSTLGAGPSNQPQHF
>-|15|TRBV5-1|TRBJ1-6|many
TGCGCCAGCAGCCGGATCGGAAGAGATAATTCACCCCTCCACTTT
CASSRIGRDNSPLHF
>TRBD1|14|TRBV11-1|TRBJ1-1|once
TGTGCCAGCAGCTTAGGGGACAGGGGCACTGAAGCTTTCTTT
CASSLGDRGTEAFF
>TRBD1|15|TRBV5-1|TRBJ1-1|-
TGCGCCAGCAGCGTGACAGGGTCAATGTTCACTGAAGCTTTCTTT
CASSVTGSMFTEAFF
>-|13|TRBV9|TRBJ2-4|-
TGTGCCAGCAGCGTAGCCGAGGGAAACATTCAGTACTTC
CASSVAEGNIQYF